This T cell receptor (beta chain) was sequenced during a study of technical replicates of blood from several donors. The junction had 12 bases not matched to a gene; V was cut back by 5 bases and J by 2 bases. Looked up from germline, CDR1 is MNHEY and CDR2 is SMNVEV (reference sequence). This CDR3 comprises 16 residues. Here immunoSEQ multiplex PCR was the method, and the copy in TCRdb shows in-frame clones only, minus some. The sample consists of approximately 95,000 clones, about 95% of them appearing once. The sequence came from a human donor in good health. The sample taken for sequencing was T cells isolated from PBMCs. This chain links TRBV27 with TRBJ2-7; 7 bases align to TRBD1. This CDR3 reads CASSPNPQGSPYEQYF. CDR3 DNA: TGTGCCAGCAGTCCTAACCCACAGGGGTCACCCTACGAGCAGTACTTC.